Below, 2 T cell receptor beta chains from the same sample are listed, as sequenced in a study of cytomegalovirus exposure and HLA in healthy donors. PCR amplification relied on 60 Vbeta primers (plus 13 Jbeta primers). Method: immunoSEQ multiplex PCR; TCRdb's copy keeps in-frame clones and lacks some. Here the sample spans some 150,000 clones, roughly four fifths being singletons. The sequenced sample consisted of PBMCs. Source of these receptors: a man between 25 and 39 years old in good health and CMV-seropositive.

The chain recombines TRBV30 with TRBJ2-5; 10 bases agree with TRBD1. The germline CDR1 and CDR2 sequences are GTSNPN and SVGIG (reference sequence). The CDR3 contains 16 residues. V was pared by 5 bases and J by 5 bases, with 14 bases of the junction left unmatched. CDR3 protein: CAWGSWRDRGGETQYF. The CDR3 DNA is TGTGCCTGGGGCTCTTGGCGGGACAGGGGCGGGGAGACCCAGTACTTC.

The rearrangement links TRBV11-2 to TRBJ2-7; maybe TRBD2 (5 bases). V lost 5 bases, J lost 0 bases, and 8 bases lay in between. There are 13 residues in the CDR3. Germline V CDR1 and CDR2: SGHAT, FQNNGV. Here the CDR3 reads CASSTTSSYEQYF. Written as DNA, the CDR3 is TGTGCCAGCAGCACTACTAGCTCCTACGAGCAGTACTTC.